The rows below give T cell receptor beta chains drawn from one sample of a study of cytomegalovirus exposure and HLA in healthy donors. Libraries were prepared by immunoSEQ multiplex PCR; TCRdb keeps only in-frame clonotypes and omits some of them. Of 180,000 or so clones listed, roughly 10% are singletons. The sample consisted of PBMCs. These TCRs come from a woman aged 25 to 39 in good health and CMV-seropositive. CDR3s include the opening cysteine and the closing phenylalanine or tryptophan. Each record gives: clone size, J gene, D gene, V gene, CDR3 DNA, CDR3 protein. D genes are given only for firm matches. Size tells how often a clone was seen (once, few, many) or the class of an expanded clone, and some rows leave it out.

>.|TRBJ2-5|TRBD1|TRBV12-5
TGTGCTAGTGGTTTTCAAGCAGGGACAGCTCAAGAGACCCAGTACTTC
CASGFQAGTAQETQYF
>.|TRBJ1-4|TRBD1|TRBV10-3
TGTGCCATCAGTGCCGGGTGGACAGGGGGCTCTCCTAATGAAAAACTGTTTTTT
CAISAGWTGGSPNEKLFF
>few|TRBJ2-7|.|TRBV5-4
TGTGCCAGCCGTGGTAGCGAAAGCTCCTACGAGCAGTACTTC
CASRGSESSYEQYF
>once|TRBJ2-7|.|TRBV6-1
TGTGCCAGCAGGACAGCCTCCTACGAGCAGTACTTC
CASRTASYEQYF
>.|TRBJ2-1|TRBD2|TRBV5-1
TGCGCCAGCAGCCTAGCGGGAGGAGGGAGCTCCTACAATGAGCAGTTCTTC
CASSLAGGGSSYNEQFF
>.|TRBJ2-5|TRBD1|TRBV7-2
TGTGCCAGCAGCCCGCACGGGACAGGGGGCGGGAAGACCCAGTACTTC
CASSPHGTGGGKTQYF
>few|TRBJ2-2|.|TRBV5-1
TGCGCCAGCAGTCTGGAGACAGGTCCGAACACCGGGGAGCTGTTTTTT
CASSLETGPNTGELFF
>few|TRBJ1-2|TRBD1|TRBV6-1
TGTGCCAGCTGGGACAGGGAAAAGTTCGGCTACACCTTC
CASWDREKFGYTF
>.|TRBJ1-3|TRBD1|TRBV30
TGTGCCTCGGACAGGGGTCTTGGAAACACCATATATTTT
CASDRGLGNTIYF
>few|TRBJ2-7|TRBD1|TRBV11-2
TGTGCCAGCAGCTTGGGACAGGGCCCCTACGAGCAGTACTTC
CASSLGQGPYEQYF
>.|TRBJ1-3|TRBD1|TRBV7-8
TGTGCCAGCAGTTCTACAGGGGGCCTAAGAAACACCATATATTTT
CASSSTGGLRNTIYF
>few|TRBJ2-1|TRBD2|TRBV4-1
TGCGCCAGCAGCCAAGATCTTAGGACTAGCGGAATCAATGAGCAGTTCTTC
CASSQDLRTSGINEQFF
>few|TRBJ2-5|TRBD1|TRBV19
TGTGCCAGTAGTCCCGACAGGGGGCTGAGTCAAGAGACCCAGTACTTC
CASSPDRGLSQETQYF
>many|TRBJ1-1|TRBD1|TRBV6-1
TGTGCCAGCGGGGACAGATACACTGAAGCTTTCTTT
CASGDRYTEAFF
>few|TRBJ1-2|.|TRBV5-1
TGCGCCAGCAGCGACGACGGGGTGTATGGCTACACCTTC
CASSDDGVYGYTF
>few|TRBJ2-6|.|TRBV11-2
TGTGCCAGCAGCTCGACAGGACCCTCTGGGGCCAACGTCCTGACTTTC
CASSSTGPSGANVLTF
>.|TRBJ2-1|TRBD2|TRBV5-1
TGCGCCAGCGCGGGGGGGGGATCCTACAATGAGCAGTTCTTC
CASAGGGSYNEQFF
>few|TRBJ1-4|TRBD1|TRBV9
TGTGCCAGCAGCCGAGGGGGCTTTAATGAAAAACTGTTTTTT
CASSRGGFNEKLFF
>few|TRBJ1-3|.|TRBV6-6
TGTGCCAGCAGTTACACAGTCTCTGGAAACACCATATATTTT
CASSYTVSGNTIYF
>few|TRBJ2-7|TRBD2|TRBV14
TGTGCCAGCAGCCTAGGAGCGGGAGTGTTCTACGAGCAGTACTTC
CASSLGAGVFYEQYF
>few|TRBJ2-7|TRBD2|TRBV6-5
TGTGCCAGCAGGGGTAGCGGGAGGCCGCCTTACGAGCAGTACTTC
CASRGSGRPPYEQYF
>.|TRBJ2-1|TRBD1|TRBV28
TGTGCCAGCAGTTTCCCCGTTGGGGCAGGGGGTAGGAATGAGCAGTTCTTC
CASSFPVGAGGRNEQFF
>few|TRBJ1-3|.|TRBV5-4
TGTGCCAGCAGCGGCCCGACTGCGCTCTCTGGAAACACCATATATTTT
CASSGPTALSGNTIYF
>.|TRBJ2-2|.|TRBV21-1
TGTGCCAGCAGCAAAGGAGCGCCTACGAACACCGGGGAGCTGTTTTTT
CASSKGAPTNTGELFF
>.|TRBJ2-1|.|TRBV21-1
TGTGCCAGCAGCAAAGCGCGGGCCCACAATGAGCAGTTCTTC
CASSKARAHNEQFF
>.|TRBJ2-7|TRBD2|TRBV28
TGTGCCAGCAGTACACCGCCCGGGACTAGCGGGATATCCTACGAGCAGTACTTC
CASSTPPGTSGISYEQYF
>.|TRBJ1-2|.|TRBV6-5
TGTGCCAGCAGCCAAGACAGGCGGGGCTACACCTTC
CASSQDRRGYTF
>.|TRBJ1-5|.|TRBV7-8
TGTGCCAGCAGCTTATCTTCTGGGCCTAGCAATCAGCCCCAGCATTTT
CASSLSSGPSNQPQHF
>few|TRBJ1-2|TRBD1|TRBV27
TGTGCCAGCAGCCGACAGGGGGAGGATGGCTACACCTTC
CASSRQGEDGYTF
>.|TRBJ2-5|TRBD2|TRBV13
TGTGCCAGCAGGTCTACTAGCGGGAGCTCCCTTGCGACCCAGTACTTC
CASRSTSGSSLATQYF